The 7 T cell receptor beta chains below come from one sample, sequenced in a study of OX40 agonist ivuxolimab in advanced cancers. Sequencing used immunoSEQ multiplex PCR; TCRdb keeps in-frame clones, though not all of them. This table has tens of thousands of clones, about 91% appearing once. The sequencing here drew on CD4+ or CD8+ T cells sorted from blood, taken in a trial of the OX40 agonist ivuxolimab. The receptors were sampled from an adult with an advanced solid tumor such as melanoma, head and neck, liver or kidney cancer.

J is TRBJ2-2 and V is TRBV27; 12 positions agree with TRBD1. The CDR3 extends over 16 amino acids. Germline trimming cut 3 bases from V and 7 bases from J; bases unmatched to any gene: 6. From germline, CDR1 is MNHEY and CDR2 SMNVEV (reference sequence). CDR3 nucleotides: TGTGCCAGCAGTTTTGGGACAGGGGGCCTAAGCGGGGAGCTGTTTTTT. Residues: CASSFGTGGLSGELFF.

The chain employs TRBV4-1 and TRBJ2-1; 11 nucleotides agree with TRBD2. The CDR3 is 17 residues long. Trimming took 1 base from V and 8 from J; bases not matched to a gene: 10. Germline V CDR1 and CDR2: MGHRA, YSYEKL. CDR3 in amino acids: CASSQVSGRGRRDEQFF. CDR3 nucleotides: TGCGCCAGCAGCCAAGTTAGCGGGAGGGGGAGACGGGATGAGCAGTTCTTC.

The chain has TRBV2 and TRBJ1-1; TRBD1 is a possible D gene (5 bases). Germline-derived CDR1 and CDR2 are SNHLY and FYNNEI. The CDR3 totals 12 residues. The V end lost 7 bases, the J end lost 4 bases, and 10 bases lay between the germline ends. CDR3 bases: TGTGCCAGCACCGGGGGTCTCACTGAAGCTTTCTTT. Translating gives CASTGGLTEAFF. The entire variable domain, with the rest obtained from reference TRBV2 and TRBJ1-1, is as follows: EPEVTQTPSHQVTQMGQEVILRCVPISNHLYFYWYRQILGQKVEFLVSFYNNEISEKSEIFDDQFSVERPDGSNFTLKIRSTKLEDSAMYFCASTGGLTEAFFGQGTRLTVV.

The chain couples TRBV5-1 to TRBJ2-1; D is uncertain. Trimming shortened V by 0 bases and J by 8 bases, and 18 bases separated the two germline ends. There are 16 residues in the CDR3. Germline V gene sequence: CDR1 SGHRS, CDR2 YFSETQ. CDR3 sequence: CASSLGWVGSTYEQFF. CDR3 DNA: TGCGCCAGCAGCTTGGGCTGGGTTGGTTCCACATATGAGCAGTTCTTC. Full variable domain (remainder filled in from reference TRBV5-1 and TRBJ2-1): KAGVTQTPRYLIKTRGQQVTLSCSPISGHRSVSWYQQTPGQGLQFLFEYFSETQRNKGNFPGRFSGRQFSNSRSEMNVSTLELGDSALYLCASSLGWVGSTYEQFFGPGTRLTVL.

V usage is TRBV19 and J usage is TRBJ1-5; no clear D gene. Trimming took 6 bases from V and 4 from J, leaving 22 bases between them. The CDR3 length is 17 residues. Germline V gene data show CDR1 as LNHDA and CDR2 as SQIVND (reference sequence). This CDR3 reads CASRPGGVQVENQPQHF. CDR3 DNA sequence: TGTGCCAGTAGGCCAGGCGGGGTGCAAGTGGAAAATCAGCCCCAGCATTTT.

The rearrangement uses TRBV5-8 and TRBJ1-5; TRBD1 might be the D (6 bases). Deletions cut 1 base from V and 2 bases from J, with 10 bases between. CDR3 length: 15 residues. Germline V CDR1 and CDR2: SGHTS, YDEGEE. CDR3 region: CASSLQGIGNQPQHF. CDR3 DNA sequence: TGTGCCAGCAGCTTGCAGGGGATTGGCAATCAGCCCCAGCATTTT.

V is TRBV27 and J is TRBJ2-7; D is possibly TRBD1 (5 bases). The germline gives CDR1 MNHEY, CDR2 SMNVEV (reference sequence). The V gene lost 0 bases and the J gene lost 3 bases, with 6 bases spanning the gap. CDR3 length: 13 residues. CDR3 sequence reads: CASSLSQGYEQYV. In DNA, the CDR3 is TGTGCCAGCAGTTTATCCCAGGGCTACGAGCAGTACGTC.